These 18 T cell receptor beta chains came from one sample sequenced in a study of shared clonotypes between healthy human individuals. TCRdb keeps only in-frame clones here, not all; method: immunoSEQ multiplex PCR. The sample has some 1,900,000 clones, about 95% seen once. It was CD45RO-negative cells, positively selected for CCR7, that made up naive CD8 cells, with terminally differentiated effector memory CD45RA+ cells excluded. Sequenced input: naive CD8+ T cells sorted from blood. The receptors derive from a young man in good health.

V gene TRBV7-9 combines with J gene TRBJ2-4; D not resolved. CDR3 length: 14 amino acids. Germline V gene lookup returns CDR1 SEHNR and CDR2 FQNEAQ (reference sequence). Between the trimmed V and J ends, which lost 4 bases and 7 bases, there was a span of 14 bases. In nucleotides, the CDR3 is TGTGCCAGCAGCTCACCCCGAGAGAGGAACATTCAGTACTTC. Translation gives CASSSPRERNIQYF.

This chain uses TRBV9 with TRBJ2-7; D tentatively reads TRBD1 or TRBD2 (5 bases each). CDR1 SGDLS and CDR2 YYNGEE come from the germline V gene. The CDR3 length is 14 residues. V was shortened by 4 bases and J by 0 bases, with 11 bases between the two germline ends. The DNA of the CDR3 is TGTGCCAGCAGCTTAGGGGACGTCTCCTACGAGCAGTACTTC. Protein product: CASSLGDVSYEQYF.

The V call is TRBV4-1, the J call TRBJ2-7; 7 positions match TRBD1. Trimming at V came to 3 bases and at J to 6 bases, leaving 8 bases not matched to a gene. The CDR3 runs 14 residues. Germline assignment: CDR1 MGHRA and CDR2 YSYEKL. The CDR3 sequence is CASSQETGWGEQYF. CDR3 nucleotides: TGCGCCAGCAGCCAGGAGACAGGGTGGGGCGAGCAGTACTTC.

This clone showed up just once. The chain has TRBV4-3 and TRBJ2-1; 8 nucleotides agree with TRBD2. The CDR3 contains 18 residues. V dropped 4 bases and J dropped 7; count of bases not matched to a gene: 18. In germline, CDR1 is LGHNA, CDR2 YSLEER. The CDR3 nucleotides are TGCGCCAGCAGCCTGGGCTTTAATCGGGAGGGCCGGGCTAATGAGCAGTTCTTC. It encodes CASSLGFNREGRANEQFF.

This chain connects TRBV2 to TRBJ2-5, with D perhaps matching TRBD1 (6 bases). CDR1 is SNHLY, CDR2 FYNNEI, per germline. V was shortened by 10 bases and J by 2 bases, with 14 bases between the two germline ends. This CDR3 contains 13 residues. CDR3 nucleotide sequence: TGTGCCAACAAACAGGGCCCACAAGAGACCCAGTACTTC. Its translation is CANKQGPQETQYF.

This chain connects TRBV4-3 to TRBJ2-7, with TRBD1 identical over 7 bases. This CDR3 is 16 amino acids long. The V segment lost 0 bases and the J segment 7 bases; nucleotides outside the gene matches: 12. Looked up from germline, CDR1 is LGHNA and CDR2 is YSLEER. The CDR3: CASSQDRDSAIWEQYF. The CDR3 region has the DNA TGCGCCAGCAGCCAAGACCGGGACAGCGCGATCTGGGAGCAGTACTTC.

As regards this clone: This sample also contains other DNA sequences that code for the same CDR3. The rearrangement joins TRBV27 to TRBJ1-1, with a tentative D call TRBD1 (5 bases). Trimming shortened V by 5 bases and J by 1 base, and 8 bases separated the two germline ends. The CDR3 spans 13 residues. The germline CDR1 and CDR2 sequences are MNHEY and SMNVEV (reference sequence). CDR3 bases: TGTGCCAGCAGTATCGACAGGAACACTGAAGCTTTCTTT. The encoded protein is CASSIDRNTEAFF.

The chain links TRBV11-2 to TRBJ2-1; a weak D match, TRBD2 (5 bases). V lost 5 bases and J lost 2, with 16 bases in between. The CDR3 consists of 16 residues. CDR1 SGHAT and CDR2 FQNNGV come from the germline V gene. CDR3 protein: CASSPIVGAPYNEQFF. The CDR3 nucleotides are TGTGCCAGCAGCCCTATCGTGGGAGCGCCCTACAATGAGCAGTTCTTC.

This chain connects TRBV27 to TRBJ2-1; D is perhaps TRBD2 (5 bases). V lost 2 bases and J 0 bases, leaving 11 bases between the germline ends. Germline V lookup: CDR1 MNHEY, CDR2 SMNVEV (reference sequence). The length of the CDR3 is 16 residues. CDR3 DNA sequence: TGTGCCAGCAGTTTAAGTAGCGACGGCTCCTACAATGAGCAGTTCTTC. This codes for CASSLSSDGSYNEQFF.

The rearrangement joins TRBV4-3 to TRBJ1-6, with 10 nucleotides matching TRBD1. Trimming cost V 4 bases and J 8 bases; bases outside gene matches: 5. CDR3 length equals 15 residues. Per the germline V gene, CDR1 is LGHNA and CDR2 is YSLEER. CDR3 nucleotide sequence: TGCGCCAGCAGCCTTGGGACAGGGGAGGATTCACCCCTCCACTTT. Translated: CASSLGTGEDSPLHF.

This chain uses TRBV6-6 with TRBJ2-3; 9 nucleotides align to TRBD1. Trimming removed 0 bases from V and 2 bases from J; junction bases left unmatched: 3. This CDR3 is 16 amino acids long. CDR1 is MNHNY, CDR2 SVGAGI, per germline (reference sequence). The CDR3 here is CASSYSGQGYTDTQYF. Written as DNA, the CDR3 is TGTGCCAGCAGTTACTCGGGACAGGGTTACACAGATACGCAGTATTTT.

The V and J genes are TRBV7-9 and TRBJ2-2; 8 bases agree with TRBD1. This CDR3 region has 15 residues. CDR1 and CDR2 from the germline V gene are SEHNR and FQNEAQ (reference sequence). With V trimmed by 6 bases and J by 3 bases, 6 bases remained unmatched. This chain's CDR3 is CASRPTGADTGELFF. As DNA, the CDR3 is TGTGCCAGCAGACCGACAGGGGCGGACACCGGGGAGCTGTTTTTT.

The chain carries TRBV5-4 and TRBJ2-7; D may be TRBD2 (6 bases). The length of the CDR3 is 15 residues. The germline gives CDR1 SGHNT, CDR2 YYREEE (reference sequence). With 2 bases removed from V and 3 bases from J, the gap between germline ends came to 15 bases. Written as DNA, the CDR3 is TGTGCCAGCAGCTTTCGAGCGGGCCCCCACTACGAGCAGTACTTC. Amino acid sequence: CASSFRAGPHYEQYF.

This clone was observed once. V is TRBV27 and J is TRBJ2-3; TRBD2 is a possible D gene (5 bases). The CDR3 totals 14 residues. Germline values: CDR1 MNHEY, CDR2 SMNVEV (reference sequence). With 5 bases removed from V and 5 bases from J, the gap between germline ends came to 14 bases. In DNA, the CDR3 is TGTGCCAGCAGTATCTCGGGGAGTGTAGATACGCAGTATTTT. Translated, it gives CASSISGSVDTQYF.

The gene calls are TRBV27 and TRBJ2-7, with D possibly being TRBD2 (5 bases). The CDR3 is made up of 15 amino acids. Between the trimmed V and J ends, which lost 6 bases and 1 base, there was a span of 16 bases. The germline V gene has CDR1 MNHEY and CDR2 SMNVEV (reference sequence). The CDR3 DNA is TGTGCCAGCAGCGAAGTACGGGGTGATTCCTACGAGCAGTACTTC. It yields the protein CASSEVRGDSYEQYF.

The CDR3 bases are TGTGCCAGCACCCTCCCAGGCGTTTACAATGAGCAGTTCTTC. This codes for CASTLPGVYNEQFF. V and J are TRBV7-9 and TRBJ2-1; D not certain. Germline values: CDR1 SEHNR, CDR2 FQNEAQ (reference sequence). Trimming stripped 7 bases from V and 4 bases from J, with 14 bases between. The CDR3 loop spans 14 amino acids.

V usage is TRBV19 and J usage is TRBJ2-2; 7 bases are shared with TRBD1. The CDR3 covers 14 residues. Losses at the gene ends were 7 bases for V and 1 base for J; bases not matched to a gene: 3. CDR1 and CDR2 from the germline V gene are LNHDA and SQIVND (reference sequence). The DNA of the CDR3 is TGTGCCAGTAATAACAGGGGGAACACCGGGGAGCTGTTTTTT. Translated: CASNNRGNTGELFF.

This CDR3 is CASSLGSGEKLFF. The CDR3 nucleotides are TGTGCCAGCAGCTTAGGAAGCGGTGAAAAACTGTTTTTT. This sequence joins TRBV11-2 and TRBJ1-4; D is undetermined. The CDR3 is made up of 13 amino acids. Germline-derived CDR1 and CDR2 are SGHAT and FQNNGV. Trimming removed 1 base at V and 7 bases at J, with 7 bases between.